The next 20 T cell receptor beta chains were all read from a single sample in a study of OX40 agonist ivuxolimab in advanced cancers. TCRdb's copy holds only in-frame clones and misses some; the assay was immunoSEQ multiplex PCR. The profile covers roughly 60,000 clones, with approximately 84% appearing a single time and less than 3.5% taken by the ten largest. This material consisted of CD4+ or CD8+ T cells sorted from blood, taken in a trial of the OX40 agonist ivuxolimab. These receptors originate from an adult with an advanced solid tumor such as melanoma, head and neck, liver or kidney cancer.

The J gene is TRBJ1-2, the V gene TRBV4-1; TRBD1 aligns across 9 bases. The CDR3 is made up of 17 amino acids. Trimming cost V 4 bases and J 6 bases; bases outside gene matches: 15. The germline V gene has CDR1 MGHRA and CDR2 YSYEKL. CDR3 residues: CASSPQQGARSGDGYTF. CDR3 in DNA: TGCGCCAGCAGCCCCCAACAGGGGGCGAGATCCGGTGATGGCTACACCTTC.

The chain carries TRBV10-3 and TRBJ2-7; the D gene could be TRBD1 or TRBD2 (5 bases each). Germline CDR1 ENHRY, CDR2 SYGVKD. Trimming removed 0 bases at V and 3 bases at J, with 12 bases between. This CDR3 contains 15 residues. The DNA for the CDR3 is TGTGCCATCAGTGAGTCAACGGGACCCGTCTACGAGCAGTACTTC. The encoded protein is CAISESTGPVYEQYF.

The rearrangement joins TRBV19 to TRBJ1-2; 7 bases line up with TRBD1. Trimming cost V 5 bases and J 8 bases; bases outside gene matches: 5. This CDR3 contains 12 residues. Germline V lookup: CDR1 LNHDA, CDR2 SQIVND (reference sequence). CDR3: CASSPGQFGYTF. The DNA for the CDR3 is TGTGCCAGTAGTCCGGGACAGTTCGGCTACACCTTC.

V usage is TRBV27 and J usage is TRBJ1-3; unclear D gene. V dropped 7 bases and J dropped 1 base, with 11 bases sitting between them. The V gene's germline CDR1 is MNHEY and CDR2 SMNVEV (reference sequence). The CDR3 has 14 residues. The CDR3 bases are TGTGCCAGCACAGAGGAGAGGTCTGGAAACACCATATATTTT. Amino acids: CASTEERSGNTIYF.

The chain employs TRBV9 and TRBJ2-6, with D unresolved. The CDR3 has 15 residues. Deletions cut 0 bases from V and 1 base from J, with 5 bases between. The germline V gene has CDR1 SGDLS and CDR2 YYNGEE. DNA for the CDR3: TGTGCCAGCAGCGTAGGGTTTTCTGGGGCCAACGTCCTGACTTTC. Protein product: CASSVGFSGANVLTF.

Only a few counts were recorded for this clone. This chain links TRBV7-4 with TRBJ2-7, with D maybe TRBD2 (7 bases). Germline V gene lookup returns CDR1 SGHVT and CDR2 SQSDAQ. The V end lost 1 base, the J end lost 2 bases, and 15 bases lay between the germline ends. The CDR3 covers 16 residues. The CDR3 DNA is TGTGCCAGCAGCTTAGTGGGGGGGCGGACACCCTACGAGCAGTACTTC. This sequence encodes CASSLVGGRTPYEQYF.

The CDR3 nucleotides are TGTGCCTGGAGTCTAGGACTAGCGGGAGTCGGTGAGACCCAGTACTTC. Its protein product is CAWSLGLAGVGETQYF. The chain combines TRBV30 with TRBJ2-5, with 13 bases aligning to TRBD2. From germline, CDR1 is GTSNPN and CDR2 SVGIG (reference sequence). V lost 2 bases, J lost 5 bases, and 8 bases stayed unmatched. CDR3 size: 16 residues.

The table lists this clone with a count of one. The V call is TRBV12-5, the J call TRBJ2-7; D is undetermined. Deletions cut 4 bases from V and 7 bases from J, with 23 bases between. The CDR3 contains 16 residues. Germline V CDR1 and CDR2: LGHNT, FRNRAP. CDR3 sequence: CASGWSWAATLWEQYF. The CDR3 nucleotides are TGTGCTAGTGGTTGGTCCTGGGCCGCCACCCTTTGGGAGCAGTACTTC.

The V call is TRBV6-5, the J call TRBJ1-2; no clear D. V was trimmed by 6 bases and J by 9 bases, leaving 5 bases between them. The V gene's germline CDR1 is MNHEY and CDR2 SVGAGI. The CDR3 sequence is 9 residues long. The CDR3, as DNA: TGTGCCAGCAGGGTCCGCTACACCTTC. It translates to CASRVRYTF.

In its sample, this clone was seen a few times. The chain combines TRBV27 with TRBJ2-3, with TRBD1 identical over 7 bases. The V and J ends lost 7 bases and 0 bases, in that order; junction bases with no gene match: 10. From germline, CDR1 is MNHEY and CDR2 SMNVEV (reference sequence). CDR3 length equals 16 residues. CDR3 nucleotide sequence: TGTGCCAGCAAAGTTACGGACAGGCTTAGCACAGATACGCAGTATTTT. Amino acids: CASKVTDRLSTDTQYF.

The chain has TRBV18 and TRBJ2-4, with D hard to call. V was cut by 2 bases and J by 8 bases, with 13 bases left in between. The length of the CDR3 is 14 residues. Germline lookup yields CDR1 KGHSH and CDR2 LQKENI. The CDR3 loop is CASSPDGLNYIQYF. The CDR3 DNA is TGTGCCAGCTCACCAGACGGCCTAAACTACATTCAGTACTTC.

This clone was seen more than once but under ten times. As DNA, the CDR3 is TGTGCCAGCTCACGACAGGGGGGCACTGAAGCTTTCTTT. It encodes CASSRQGGTEAFF. V is TRBV18 and J is TRBJ1-1; 9 nucleotides line up with TRBD1. Germline V gives CDR1 KGHSH, CDR2 LQKENI. CDR3 length: 13 residues. Trimming removed 4 bases from V and 4 bases from J; junction bases left unmatched: 1.

The CDR3 DNA is TGTGCCTGGAAGTACAGGGGGAGCTCACGGCACGAGCAGTACTTC. Its translation is CAWKYRGSSRHEQYF. The gene calls are TRBV30 and TRBJ2-7, with 8 bases fitting TRBD1. The trim removed 4 bases at V and 5 bases at J, leaving 13 bases unmatched. The CDR3 runs 15 residues. Per the germline V gene, CDR1 is GTSNPN and CDR2 is SVGIG (reference sequence). Drawing the rest from reference TRBV30 and TRBJ2-7, the complete variable domain is SQTIHQWPATLVQPVGSPLSLECTVEGTSNPNLYWYRQAAGRGLQLLFYSVGIGQISSEVPQNLSASRPQDRQFILSSKKLLLSDSGFYLCAWKYRGSSRHEQYFGPGTRLTVT.

Details on this clone: At the DNA level, this CDR3 is encoded by other sequences in the same sample as well. CDR3 region: CASSPGLAGTSTDTQYF. The CDR3 nucleotides are TGCGCCAGCAGCCCCGGACTAGCGGGGACCAGCACAGATACGCAGTATTTT. The V gene is TRBV5-1, the J gene TRBJ2-3; 12 nucleotides align to TRBD2. Germline-derived CDR1 and CDR2 are SGHRS and YFSETQ. The CDR3 loop spans 17 amino acids. Germline trimming cut 4 bases from V and 0 bases from J; bases unmatched to any gene: 6.

The chain has TRBV27 and TRBJ2-2; the match to TRBD2 covers 11 bases. After removal of 4 bases from V and 5 bases from J, the junction contained 3 bases not matched to a gene. The length of the CDR3 is 15 residues. The germline V gene has CDR1 MNHEY and CDR2 SMNVEV (reference sequence). Written as DNA, the CDR3 is TGTGCCAGCAGTTGGGGACTAGCGGCGACCGGGGAGCTGTTTTTT. Translating gives CASSWGLAATGELFF.

This chain joins TRBV6-1 and TRBJ1-3, with D possibly being TRBD1 (6 bases). Trimming shortened V by 0 bases and J by 0 bases, and 12 bases separated the two germline ends. CDR3 size: 17 residues. CDR1 is MNHNS and CDR2 is SASEGT in the germline V gene. The CDR3 nucleotides are TGTGCCAGCAGTGAAGCGGCTACAGGGCCCTCTGGAAACACCATATATTTT. It encodes CASSEAATGPSGNTIYF.

V usage is TRBV5-6 and J usage is TRBJ1-1, with D uncertain. The V and J ends lost 2 bases and 1 base respectively, with 12 bases between them. CDR1 and CDR2 (germline): SGHDT, YYEEEE. CDR3 length: 15 amino acids. The CDR3 region has the DNA TGTGCCAGCAGCTTTAGGGCGAGGAGGAACACTGAAGCTTTCTTT. This translates into CASSFRARRNTEAFF.

The chain carries TRBV19 and TRBJ1-1; D perhaps matches TRBD1 (5 bases). The CDR3 is 13 amino acids. Trimming took off 7 bases at V and 5 bases at J, with 14 bases between the two ends. Per the germline V gene, CDR1 is LNHDA and CDR2 is SQIVND (reference sequence). CDR3 nucleotides: TGTGCCAGTACTCCTATGGGGGATACTGAAGCTTTCTTT. The encoded protein is CASTPMGDTEAFF.

The genes are TRBV7-9 and TRBJ2-3; 14 positions match TRBD2. V was clipped by 5 bases and J by 2 bases; unmatched bases: 6. The germline gives CDR1 SEHNR, CDR2 FQNEAQ (reference sequence). This CDR3 is 17 amino acids long. This CDR3 reads CASSQSGLAGVTDTQYF. CDR3 sequence (DNA): TGTGCCAGCAGCCAATCGGGACTAGCGGGGGTCACAGATACGCAGTATTTT.

V is TRBV2 and J is TRBJ2-2; 10 positions agree with TRBD1. V dropped 6 bases and J dropped 4; count of bases not matched to a gene: 5. Germline assignment: CDR1 SNHLY and CDR2 FYNNEI. The CDR3 covers 15 residues. This CDR3 reads CASRGRTGGTGELFF. CDR3 coding DNA: TGTGCCAGCAGGGGGAGGACAGGGGGCACCGGGGAGCTGTTTTTT.